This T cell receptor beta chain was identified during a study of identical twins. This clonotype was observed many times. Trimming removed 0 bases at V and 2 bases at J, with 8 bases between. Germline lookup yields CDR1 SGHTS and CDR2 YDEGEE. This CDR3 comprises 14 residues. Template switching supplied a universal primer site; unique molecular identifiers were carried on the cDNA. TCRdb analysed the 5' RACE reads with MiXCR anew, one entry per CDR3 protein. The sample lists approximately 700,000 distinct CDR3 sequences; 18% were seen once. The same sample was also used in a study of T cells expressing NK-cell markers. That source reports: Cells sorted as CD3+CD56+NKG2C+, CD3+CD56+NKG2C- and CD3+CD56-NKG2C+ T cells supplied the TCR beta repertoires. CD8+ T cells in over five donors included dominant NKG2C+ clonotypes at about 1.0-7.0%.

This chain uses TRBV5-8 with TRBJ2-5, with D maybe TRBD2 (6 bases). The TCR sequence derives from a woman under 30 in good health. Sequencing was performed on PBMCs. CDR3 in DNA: TGTGCCAGCAGCTTGGCTGCGGGGCAAGAGACCCAGTACTTC. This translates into CASSLAAGQETQYF.